This entry is about one TCR beta chain. It lacks a known antigen. No clone much larger than this one lies a single base away; base qualities are absent. The CDR3 has 13 amino acids, counting the end cysteine and phenylalanine. Here the CDR3 DNA is all that survives: 39 bases in frame from base 1. Between the V and J ends, shortened by 3 bases and 5 bases respectively, the junction contains 7 bases. According to the germline V gene, CDR1 reads SGHTA and CDR2 reads FQGNSA. This record belongs to a study of T cell responses to AZD1222 COVID-19 vaccine (dated by TCRdb to about 2021). As for the study more broadly: TCR sequencing was performed for over 230 trial participants, of whom around 210 were given two doses of AZD1222 and some 26 were given two doses of MenACWY control vaccine. Trial participants were enrolled by age into subgroups of 18-55, 56-69 and 70-plus years, and roughly 160, 29 and 62 TCR-sequenced participants, respectively, were included in these subgroups. Study-wide conclusions, independent of this receptor: Most participants were white British and females outnumbered males, and the authors suggested that clonal diversity may have been underestimated. After two AZD1222 doses, spike-specific TCR breadth and depth were significantly higher than at day 0 and than in MenACWY recipients. Reportedly, almost half of the unique spike-specific TCRs recognized epitopes lying outside the regions that are mutated in the B.1.351 and B.1.1.7 variants. CD4 TCRs associated with the vaccine covered the entire spike protein, and the dominant responses were in regions 160-218 and 743-854. Conclusions about previously exposed vaccinees are limited because only six or seven AZD1222 recipients were SARS-CoV-2 seropositive at baseline. The 56-69-year group was small, and its depth increase did not reach significance, likely because of low power. Because no day 14 peak-response samples were available, the repertoires could be characterized only after the peak T cell response.

The CDR3 regions of human TCRbeta chains were analyzed by immunosequencing. Per the authors' processing: TCRs in the repertoires were matched against a reference library of SARS-CoV-2-specific TCRs that had been generated with the MIRA antigen-specificity platform. Breadth was defined as the fraction of unique TCRs that were SARS-CoV-2-associated. Depth was defined as the fraction of total T cells that were SARS-CoV-2-associated. Using the MIRA data, every spike-specific TCR was mapped to the spike region that the TCR reacted to and assigned to either a CD4 or a CD8 class. Log10-transformed breadth and depth values were compared by one-way ANOVA with Sidak's multiple comparisons tests. TCRdb re-hosts the immuneACCESS table, in-frame sequences only. Its copies lack some clones; in the studies checked, an unresolved V gene accounts for under half of them, and the cause for the rest is not known. The V and J calls and clone size are taken from that table; D and trimming were inferred from the DNA. The table for this sample lists around 110,000 clones; roughly 92% of them were counted only once. Clones ranked in the top ten supply about 1.4% of the sample.

The time point tag for this specimen amounts to: about 28 days (+/-7) after the second vaccine dose. Because spike-specific TCR depth and breadth did not differ between the two schedules, AZD1222 recipients who got a second dose at roughly 4 weeks were pooled with those who got a second dose at roughly 12 weeks. Vaccinee samples were obtained from the UK trials COV001 and COV002, which included a single-blind randomized controlled phase 2/3 trial of AZD1222 (ChAdOx1 nCoV-19) in healthy adults. For TCRbeta chain sequencing, PBMC samples from trial participants were taken at day 0 and at day 28 after the second dose.

The sequence joins TRBV7-2 to TRBJ1-4, with TRBD1 perhaps the D gene, on 6 matching bases. The specimen comprised peripheral blood, sampled 28 days after the second AZD1222 dose. The clonotype comes from an adult who received the AZD1222 COVID-19 vaccine. The sequenced DNA is TGTGCCAGCAGCTTCGGACAGAATGAAAAACTGTTTTTT. The encoded protein is CASSFGQNEKLFF.